These 15 T cell receptor beta chains originate from one sample sequenced in a study of chemoradiotherapy in HPV16-positive cancers. The assay was immunoSEQ multiplex PCR, and TCRdb's table has in-frame clones only and misses some. The data contain roughly 39,000 clones, approximately 73% of them singletons. The sequenced sample was blood, obtained from a patient who underwent chemoradiotherapy. These receptor sequences come from a human donor with HPV-associated anogenital cancer.

V is TRBV11-1 and J is TRBJ2-4, with D perhaps TRBD1 (5 bases). V was pared by 4 bases and J by 0 bases, with 13 bases between. The CDR3 spans 16 residues. Germline V CDR1 and CDR2: SGHAT, FQDESV (reference sequence). CDR3 DNA sequence: TGTGCCAGCAGCTCGTGGGGCAGACAAGCCAAAAACATTCAGTACTTC. Its translation: CASSSWGRQAKNIQYF.

On this clone itself: Distinct nucleotide sequences in the sample also encode this CDR3. This chain links TRBV6-5 with TRBJ2-5; D may be TRBD2 (5 bases). The CDR3 runs 14 residues. Germline V gene data show CDR1 as MNHEY and CDR2 as SVGAGI. The V and J ends lost 2 bases and 7 bases respectively, with 14 bases between them. The CDR3 sequence: CASSYRGEEMTQYF. The DNA of the CDR3 is TGTGCCAGCAGTTACCGGGGAGAAGAAATGACCCAGTACTTC.

This clone occurred a few times. The chain joins TRBV11-2 to TRBJ1-3; no clear D. CDR3 length: 13 residues. Trimming cost V 5 bases and J 8 bases, with 13 bases left between them. Germline CDR1 SGHAT, CDR2 FQNNGV. CDR3 region: CASSHLTLHTIYF. The DNA for the CDR3 is TGTGCCAGCAGCCATCTGACATTACACACCATATATTTT.

The rearrangement uses TRBV6-6 and TRBJ1-2; maybe TRBD1 (5 bases). Germline V gene lookup returns CDR1 MNHNY and CDR2 SVGAGI (reference sequence). V was cut by 5 bases and J by 2 bases, with 9 bases left in between. This CDR3 comprises 13 residues. The CDR3 reads CASSQDRNYGYTF. DNA of the CDR3: TGTGCCAGCAGTCAAGACAGAAACTATGGCTACACCTTC.

CDR3 bases: TGTGCCAGCAGCTTACTCACAGGGGAAGGCTACACCTTC. Encoded protein: CASSLLTGEGYTF. The rearrangement joins TRBV7-3 to TRBJ1-2; TRBD1 aligns across 7 bases. Germline V gene sequence: CDR1 SGHTA, CDR2 FQGTGA. The junction had 5 bases not matched to a gene; V was cut back by 2 bases and J by 8 bases. The length of the CDR3 is 13 residues.

The CDR3 is CASSLRHIGYTF. CDR3 DNA sequence: TGTGCCAGCAGCTTAAGACATATTGGCTACACCTTC. The chain combines TRBV11-3 with TRBJ1-2; D ambiguous. With 2 bases removed from V and 7 bases from J, the gap between germline ends came to 8 bases. This CDR3 contains 12 residues. Germline V lookup: CDR1 SGHNT, CDR2 YENEEA. Combining the CDR3 with reference TRBV11-3 and TRBJ1-2 gives the whole variable domain EAGVVQSPRYKIIEKKQPVAFWCNPISGHNTLYWYLQNLGQGPELLIRYENEEAVDDSQLPKDRFSAERLKGVDSTLKIQPAELGDSAVYLCASSLRHIGYTFGSGTRLTVV.

The genes are TRBV27 and TRBJ1-1; the D is unclear. From germline, CDR1 is MNHEY and CDR2 SMNVEV (reference sequence). CDR3 length equals 13 residues. The V end was cut by 2 bases, the J end by 4 bases, with 8 bases between. The CDR3 protein is CASSLRGTTEAFF. CDR3 nucleotide sequence: TGTGCCAGCAGTTTACGGGGTACCACTGAAGCTTTCTTT.

This chain joins TRBV30 and TRBJ2-3; 8 bases agree with TRBD2. This CDR3 contains 16 residues. Germline V gene sequence: CDR1 GTSNPN, CDR2 SVGIG (reference sequence). V shed 6 bases and J 7 bases; nucleotides not matched to a gene: 18. The CDR3 nucleotides read TGTGCCTGTCCCTCGGCTAGCGGGCCTTGGGGGAATACGCAGTATTTT. It encodes CACPSASGPWGNTQYF.

The chain joins TRBV18 to TRBJ2-2; 7 bases fit TRBD2. With 4 bases clipped from V and 1 base from J, the junction kept 6 bases outside the gene matches. This CDR3 spans 16 amino acids. Germline V gene sequence: CDR1 KGHSH, CDR2 LQKENI. CDR3 protein: CASSQPGGMNTGELFF. CDR3 bases: TGTGCCAGCTCACAACCGGGGGGAATGAACACCGGGGAGCTGTTTTTT.

This clone was counted between two and nine times. This chain joins TRBV10-1 and TRBJ2-7; D may be TRBD1 (6 bases). There are 12 residues in the CDR3. Germline CDR1 and CDR2: WNHNN and SYGVQD (reference sequence). Trimming removed 5 bases from V and 9 bases from J, with 14 bases in between. The CDR3 region is CASSPPGQRQYF. Here the CDR3 DNA reads TGCGCCAGCAGTCCACCCGGACAGCGGCAGTACTTC.

This chain uses TRBV5-4 with TRBJ2-3; tentative D call: TRBD1 (6 bases). Per the germline V gene, CDR1 is SGHNT and CDR2 is YYREEE (reference sequence). The V gene lost 4 bases and the J gene lost 2 bases, with 17 bases spanning the gap. The CDR3 has 16 amino acids. The CDR3 DNA reads TGTGCCAGCAGCCGGCCTAAGCAGGGGCTCACAGATACGCAGTATTTT. Translated: CASSRPKQGLTDTQYF.

J is TRBJ1-4 and V is TRBV11-2; TRBD1 might be the D (5 bases). Trimming took 5 bases from V and 13 from J, leaving 11 bases between them. The CDR3 consists of 11 residues. Germline V gene sequence: CDR1 SGHAT, CDR2 FQNNGV. The CDR3 DNA reads TGTGCCAGCAGCCTTTATGGGGGACTGTTTTTT. This sequence encodes CASSLYGGLFF.

This clone was counted a few times. The V call is TRBV18, the J call TRBJ1-1; 7 positions match TRBD1. The CDR3 sequence is 14 residues long. The V segment lost 3 bases and the J segment 4 bases; nucleotides outside the gene matches: 5. Germline V gene data show CDR1 as KGHSH and CDR2 as LQKENI. CDR3 amino acids: CASSPATGSTEAFF. DNA of the CDR3: TGTGCCAGCTCACCTGCGACAGGGTCCACTGAAGCTTTCTTT. Filled out from reference TRBV18 and TRBJ1-1, the complete variable domain reads NAGVMQNPRHLVRRRGQEARLRCSPMKGHSHVYWYRQLPEEGLKFMVYLQKENIIDESGMPKERFSAEFPKEGPSILRIQQVVRGDSAAYFCASSPATGSTEAFFGQGTRLTVV.

This rearrangement joins TRBV5-1 to TRBJ2-7, with D perhaps TRBD2 (6 bases). The CDR3 totals 13 residues. Trimming took 3 bases from V and 7 from J, leaving 14 bases between them. Germline V CDR1 and CDR2: SGHRS, YFSETQ. For the CDR3, the DNA is TGCGCCAGCAGCTCGGGGGACCTCAGAGAGCAGTACTTC. Translation gives CASSSGDLREQYF.

The rearrangement links TRBV7-2 to TRBJ1-6; D remains ambiguous. CDR1 SGHTA and CDR2 FQGNSA come from the germline V gene. V dropped 5 bases and J dropped 14 bases, with 7 bases sitting between them. The CDR3 loop spans 10 amino acids. In nucleotides, the CDR3 is TGTGCCAGCAGCGGAGGAACCCTCCACTTT. Translation gives CASSGGTLHF.